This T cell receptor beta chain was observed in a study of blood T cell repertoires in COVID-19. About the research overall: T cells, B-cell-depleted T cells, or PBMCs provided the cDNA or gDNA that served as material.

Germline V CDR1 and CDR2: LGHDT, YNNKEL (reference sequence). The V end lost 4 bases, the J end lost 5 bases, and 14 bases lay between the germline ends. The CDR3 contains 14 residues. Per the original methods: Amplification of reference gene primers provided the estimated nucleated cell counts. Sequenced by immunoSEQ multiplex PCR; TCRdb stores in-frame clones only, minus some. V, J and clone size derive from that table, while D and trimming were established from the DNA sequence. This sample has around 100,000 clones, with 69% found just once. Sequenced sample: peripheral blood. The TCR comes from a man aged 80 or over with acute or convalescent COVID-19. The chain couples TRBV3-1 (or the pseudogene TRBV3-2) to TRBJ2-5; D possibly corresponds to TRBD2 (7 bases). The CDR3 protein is CASSLEGGSETQYF. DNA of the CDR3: TGTGCCAGCAGCCTGGAGGGGGGGTCCGAGACCCAGTACTTC.